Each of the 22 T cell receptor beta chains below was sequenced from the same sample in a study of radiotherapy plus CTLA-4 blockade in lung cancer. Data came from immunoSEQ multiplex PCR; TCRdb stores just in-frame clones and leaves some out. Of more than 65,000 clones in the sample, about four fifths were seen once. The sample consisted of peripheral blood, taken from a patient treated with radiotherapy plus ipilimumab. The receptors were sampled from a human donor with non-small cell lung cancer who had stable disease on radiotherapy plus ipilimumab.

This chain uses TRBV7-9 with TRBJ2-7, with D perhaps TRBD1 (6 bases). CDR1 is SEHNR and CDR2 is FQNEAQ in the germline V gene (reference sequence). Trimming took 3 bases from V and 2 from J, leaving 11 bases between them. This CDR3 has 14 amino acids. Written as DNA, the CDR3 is TGTGCCAGCAGCTTCCGGGACACAGCCTACGAGCAGTACTTC. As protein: CASSFRDTAYEQYF. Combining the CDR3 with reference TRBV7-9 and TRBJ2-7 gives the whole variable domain DTGVSQNPRHKITKRGQNVTFRCDPISEHNRLYWYRQTLGQGPEFLTYFQNEAQLEKSRLLSDRFSAERPKGSFSTLEIQRTEQGDSAMYLCASSFRDTAYEQYFGPGTRLTVT.

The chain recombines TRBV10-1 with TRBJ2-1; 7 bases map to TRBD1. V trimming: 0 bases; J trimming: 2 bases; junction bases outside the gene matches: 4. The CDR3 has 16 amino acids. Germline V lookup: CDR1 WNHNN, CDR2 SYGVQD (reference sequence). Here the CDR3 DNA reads TGCGCCAGCAGTGAGTCGGGACAGAAACCCTACAATGAGCAGTTCTTC. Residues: CASSESGQKPYNEQFF.

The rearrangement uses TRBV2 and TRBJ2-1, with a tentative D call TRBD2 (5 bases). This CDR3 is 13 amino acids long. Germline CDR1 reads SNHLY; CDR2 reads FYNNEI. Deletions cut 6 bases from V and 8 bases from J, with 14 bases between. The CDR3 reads CASSDVSVHEQFF. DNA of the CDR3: TGTGCCAGCAGCGACGTTAGCGTGCATGAGCAGTTCTTC.

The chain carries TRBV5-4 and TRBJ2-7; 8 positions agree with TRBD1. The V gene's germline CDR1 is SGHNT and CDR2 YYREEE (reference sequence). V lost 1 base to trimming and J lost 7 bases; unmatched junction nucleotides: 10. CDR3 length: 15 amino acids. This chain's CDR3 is CASSLPGAGGREQYF. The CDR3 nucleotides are TGTGCCAGCAGCTTGCCCGGGGCAGGGGGCAGAGAGCAGTACTTC.

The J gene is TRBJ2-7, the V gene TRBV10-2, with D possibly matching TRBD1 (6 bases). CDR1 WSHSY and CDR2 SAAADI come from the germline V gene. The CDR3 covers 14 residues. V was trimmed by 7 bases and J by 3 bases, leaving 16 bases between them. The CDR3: CASILDTGNYEQYF. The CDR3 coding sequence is TGCGCCAGCATCCTTGACACAGGGAACTACGAGCAGTACTTC.

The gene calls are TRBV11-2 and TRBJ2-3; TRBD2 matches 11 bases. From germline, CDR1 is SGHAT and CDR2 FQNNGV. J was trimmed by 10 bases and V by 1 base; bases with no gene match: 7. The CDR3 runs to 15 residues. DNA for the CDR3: TGTGCCAGCAGCTTAGTTAGTCTAGCGGGAGGTCCGCAGTATTTT. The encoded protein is CASSLVSLAGGPQYF. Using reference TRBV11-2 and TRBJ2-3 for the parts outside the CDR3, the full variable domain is EAGVAQSPRYKIIEKRQSVAFWCNPISGHATLYWYQQILGQGPKLLIQFQNNGVVDDSQLPKDRFSAERLKGVDSTLKIQPAKLEDSAVYLCASSLVSLAGGPQYFGPGTRLTVL.

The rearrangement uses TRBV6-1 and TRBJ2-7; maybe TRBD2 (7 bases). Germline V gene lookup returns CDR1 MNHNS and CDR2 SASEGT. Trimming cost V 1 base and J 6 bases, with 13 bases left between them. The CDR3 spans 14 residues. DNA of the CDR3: TGTGCCAGCAGTGAAGTATGGGGGGGCGGCGAGCAGTACTTC. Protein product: CASSEVWGGGEQYF.

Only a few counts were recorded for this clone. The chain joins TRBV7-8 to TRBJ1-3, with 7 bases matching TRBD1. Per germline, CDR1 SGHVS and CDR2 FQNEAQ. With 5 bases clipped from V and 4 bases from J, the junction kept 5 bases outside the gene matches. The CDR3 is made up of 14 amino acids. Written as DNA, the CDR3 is TGTGCCAGCAGCAGCGGGACAGTCGGAAACACCATATATTTT. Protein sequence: CASSSGTVGNTIYF.

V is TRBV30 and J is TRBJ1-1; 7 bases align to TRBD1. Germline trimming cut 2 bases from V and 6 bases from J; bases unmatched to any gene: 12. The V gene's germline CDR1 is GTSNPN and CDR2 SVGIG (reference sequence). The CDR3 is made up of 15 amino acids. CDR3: CAWSSLQGSSAEAFF. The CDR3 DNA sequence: TGTGCCTGGAGTTCCTTACAGGGGTCATCGGCTGAAGCTTTCTTT.

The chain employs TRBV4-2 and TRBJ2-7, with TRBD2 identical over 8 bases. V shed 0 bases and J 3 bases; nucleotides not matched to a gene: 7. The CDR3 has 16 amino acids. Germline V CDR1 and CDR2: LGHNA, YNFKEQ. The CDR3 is CASSQDGSLAGYEQYF. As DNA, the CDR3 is TGTGCCAGCAGCCAAGATGGGAGTCTAGCGGGCTACGAGCAGTACTTC.

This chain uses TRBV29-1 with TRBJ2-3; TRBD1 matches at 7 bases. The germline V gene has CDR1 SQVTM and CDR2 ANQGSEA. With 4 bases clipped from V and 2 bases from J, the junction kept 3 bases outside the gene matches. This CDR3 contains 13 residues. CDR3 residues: CSVGDRATDTQYF. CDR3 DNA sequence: TGCAGCGTTGGAGACAGGGCCACAGATACGCAGTATTTT.

The CDR3 loop is CASSSNPTGHEQFF. The DNA for the CDR3 is TGCGCCAGCAGCTCGAACCCGACAGGGCATGAGCAGTTCTTC. This chain joins TRBV5-1 and TRBJ2-1; 7 bases fit TRBD1. CDR1 is SGHRS and CDR2 is YFSETQ in the germline V gene. With 3 bases clipped from V and 8 bases from J, the junction kept 8 bases outside the gene matches. The CDR3 has 14 amino acids.

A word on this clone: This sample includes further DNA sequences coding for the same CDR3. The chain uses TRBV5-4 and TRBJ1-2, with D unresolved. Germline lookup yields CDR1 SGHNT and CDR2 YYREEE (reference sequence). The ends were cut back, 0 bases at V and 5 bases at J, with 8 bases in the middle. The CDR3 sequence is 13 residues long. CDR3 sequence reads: CASSLGQTYGYTF. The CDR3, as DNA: TGTGCCAGCAGCTTGGGCCAGACTTATGGCTACACCTTC.

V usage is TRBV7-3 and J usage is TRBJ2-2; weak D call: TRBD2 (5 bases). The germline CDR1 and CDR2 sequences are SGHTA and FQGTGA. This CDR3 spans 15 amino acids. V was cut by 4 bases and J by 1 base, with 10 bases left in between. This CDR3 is CASSSEDLNTGELFF. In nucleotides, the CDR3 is TGTGCCAGCAGCTCAGAGGACTTGAACACCGGGGAGCTGTTTTTT.

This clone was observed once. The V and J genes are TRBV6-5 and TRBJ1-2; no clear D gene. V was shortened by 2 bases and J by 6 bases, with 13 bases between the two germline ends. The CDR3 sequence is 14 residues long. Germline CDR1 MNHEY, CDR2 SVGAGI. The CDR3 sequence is CASSYLAGSHGYTF. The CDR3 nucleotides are TGTGCCAGCAGTTACCTGGCAGGATCCCATGGCTACACCTTC.

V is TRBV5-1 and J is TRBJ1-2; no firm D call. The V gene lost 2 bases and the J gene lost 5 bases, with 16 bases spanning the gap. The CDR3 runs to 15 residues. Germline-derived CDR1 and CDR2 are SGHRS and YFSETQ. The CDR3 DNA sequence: TGCGCCAGCAGCTTCGGGCGAGGACCGGAATATGGCTACACCTTC. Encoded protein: CASSFGRGPEYGYTF.

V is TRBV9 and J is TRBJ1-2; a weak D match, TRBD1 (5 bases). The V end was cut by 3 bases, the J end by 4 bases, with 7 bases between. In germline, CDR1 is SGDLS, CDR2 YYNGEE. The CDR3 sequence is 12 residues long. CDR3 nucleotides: TGTGCCAGCAGCGCCACAGGCTATGGCTACACCTTC. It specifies CASSATGYGYTF.

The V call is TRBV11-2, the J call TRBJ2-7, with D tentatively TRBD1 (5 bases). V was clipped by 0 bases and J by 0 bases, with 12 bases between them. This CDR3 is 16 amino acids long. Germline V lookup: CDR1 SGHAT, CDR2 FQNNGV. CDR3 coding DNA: TGTGCCAGCAGCTTAGATCTTGGGGCGTCCTCCTACGAGCAGTACTTC. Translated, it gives CASSLDLGASSYEQYF.

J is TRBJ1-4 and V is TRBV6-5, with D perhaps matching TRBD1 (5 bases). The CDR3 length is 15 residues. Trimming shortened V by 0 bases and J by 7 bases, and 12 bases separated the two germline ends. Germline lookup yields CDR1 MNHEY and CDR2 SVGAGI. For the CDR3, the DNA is TGTGCCAGCAGTTACTCAGGGGCGTCCGGTGAAAAACTGTTTTTT. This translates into CASSYSGASGEKLFF.

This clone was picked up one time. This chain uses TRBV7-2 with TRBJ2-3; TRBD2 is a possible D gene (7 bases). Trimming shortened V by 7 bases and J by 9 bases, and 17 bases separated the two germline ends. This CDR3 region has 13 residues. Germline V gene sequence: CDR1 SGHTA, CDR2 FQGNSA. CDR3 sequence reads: CASIRGAIETQYF. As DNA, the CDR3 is TGTGCCAGCATTCGGGGGGCCATTGAAACGCAGTATTTT. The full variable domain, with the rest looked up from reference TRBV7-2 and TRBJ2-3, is GAGVSQSPSNKVTEKGKDVELRCDPISGHTALYWYRQSLGQGLEFLIYFQGNSAPDKSGLPSDRFSAERTGGSVSTLTIQRTQQEDSAVYLCASIRGAIETQYFGPGTRLTVL.

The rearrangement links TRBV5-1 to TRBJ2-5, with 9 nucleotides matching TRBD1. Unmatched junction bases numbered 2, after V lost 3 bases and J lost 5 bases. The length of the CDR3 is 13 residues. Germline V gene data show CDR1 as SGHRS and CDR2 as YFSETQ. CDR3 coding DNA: TGCGCCAGCAGCTCACAGGGGGCTGAGACCCAGTACTTC. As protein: CASSSQGAETQYF. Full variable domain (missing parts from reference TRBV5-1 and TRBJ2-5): KAGVTQTPRYLIKTRGQQVTLSCSPISGHRSVSWYQQTPGQGLQFLFEYFSETQRNKGNFPGRFSGRQFSNSRSEMNVSTLELGDSALYLCASSSQGAETQYFGPGTRLLVL.

Here the CDR3 DNA reads TGTGCCAGCAGCCCCCGCCTCACAAAGGGCTCCTTGGATGGCTACACCTTC. The encoded protein is CASSPRLTKGSLDGYTF. This rearrangement joins TRBV7-2 to TRBJ1-2; D unresolved. Germline V lookup: CDR1 SGHTA, CDR2 FQGNSA. The V gene lost 5 bases and the J gene lost 6 bases, with 25 bases spanning the gap. The CDR3 runs to 17 residues.